This TCR beta chain was captured in a study of identical twins (dated by TCRdb to about 2016). Regarding the study in general: TCR alpha and beta repertoires from monozygotic twins, unrelated adults of various ages and cord blood were deep-sequenced to test whether fetal clonotypes persist. Replicate twin experiments were performed at different times using different library preparation protocols to rule out contamination. The paper's findings and limits, for the study overall: A weaker excess of twin sharing was found in beta out-of-frame sequences because the signal-to-noise ratio was lowered by fewer shared sequences. Zero-insertion analyses could be partly confounded by invariant T cells such as MAIT and iNKT, though diverse VJ usage argued against such confounding for most clonotypes. In monozygotic twins, recombination models systematically underestimated out-of-frame TCR alpha sharing, but the models matched the sharing seen between unrelated individuals. Out-of-frame TCR alpha sequences shared between twins showed an excess of low generation-probability sequences compared with coincidental sharing between unrelated individuals. Because the same donors could not be followed over many years, the conclusions depended on cross-sectional statistical analysis. Fewer insertions were carried by abundant cord blood beta clonotypes, a similar but weaker trend appeared in young adult naive repertoires, and no such trend appeared in memory repertoires.

This clonotype came up a few times. No cognate antigen has been identified for it. No much larger clone is present one base from it, and per-base qualities are unavailable. Every donor was a healthy Caucasian. The study also sequenced three unrelated non-twin adults: a male aged 18 to 29, a male aged 50 to 59 and a female aged 50 to 59. Using Miltenyi CD45RO+ enrichment and human naive T-cell isolation kits, memory (CD45RO+) and naive T cells were isolated from PBMC. The CDR3 numbers 14 residues from cysteine through phenylalanine. Only CDR3 DNA is held: 42 bases, read in frame from base 1. Via the germline V gene, CDR1 is SGHRS and CDR2 YFSETQ. V is reduced by 4 bases and J by 2 bases, leaving a spacing of 11 bases between them. Libraries were built with 5' RACE. Instrument on record: Illumina HiSeq 2000. Template switching added a universal primer binding site, and the final cDNA carried a unique molecular identifier that allowed TCR cDNA molecules to be counted accurately. Specific primers in the conserved constant-segment region were used to synthesize first-strand cDNA for TCR alpha and beta chains. To control for contamination, every cDNA library carried two barcodes: a SMART-Mk sample barcode plus Illumina barcodes. Two successive PCR steps introduced TruSeq adapter sequences along with Illumina sample barcodes. Sequencing of the TCR alpha and beta cDNA libraries was done on the Illumina HiSeq platform using custom primers. On the study's bioinformatics: Raw reads were processed with MiGEC to extract unique molecular identifiers, and MiXCR was used to determine CDR3 positions. For each individual, recombination models were inferred using an EM algorithm with the repgenHMM and IGoR tools. The analysis of shared clonotypes was done with the tcR package in R, with sharing normalized by the product of cloneset sizes. To study raw recombination free of thymic and clonal selection effects, out-of-frame nonproductive sequences were analyzed. Starting from the raw public reads, TCRdb applied fastp trimming at Q25, assembled clones with MiXCR and retained in-frame beta chains. Rows with a matching CDR3 protein are joined into one entry that keeps the most common DNA and genes. These V and J calls rely on TCRdb rather than the paper's analysis. The sample data list around 370,000 distinct CDR3 sequences, and approximately 8.7% of these were observed just once. Jointly, the top ten make up approximately 8.9% of the sample.

Recombination connected TRBV5-1 to TRBJ2-3; there is no confident call for the D gene. The origin of this receptor is a woman aged 50 to 60 in good health. Sequencing used naive T cells sorted from blood. The sample's cell subset or site label, in plain terms: cells isolated with a human naive T-cell isolation kit. The CDR3 region reads CASSPGSVTDTQYF. Here is the DNA: TGCGCCAGCAGCCCAGGTTCGGTCACAGATACGCAGTATTTT.